This T cell receptor beta chain comes out of a study of beta chain features in type 1 diabetes. The study's findings and limits: For Type 1 diabetes patients, all four CD4+ subsets carried TCRB CDR3s that were moderately but significantly shorter.

Expressed TCRB transcripts were sequenced because the isolated RNA had all been reverse transcribed beforehand. Average reads for naive, central memory and regulatory T cell samples were roughly 3.4 million. Sequencing used immunoSEQ multiplex PCR; TCRdb keeps in-frame clones, though not all of them. The table lists about 180,000 clones, around 7.8% of them singletons, with 0.94% in the top ten. The authors sorted CD4+ naive, central memory, regulatory and stem cell-like memory cells via CD45RO/CCR7/CD25/CD127/CD95/CD27. Each sorted fraction was over 98% pure. V was shortened by 1 base and J by 2 bases, with 8 bases between the two germline ends. The germline V gene encodes CDR1 SQVTM and CDR2 ANQGSEA. The CDR3 runs 13 residues. At least ten counts were recorded for this clone. Its specificity is not known. This specimen includes other DNA sequences encoding the same CDR3.

The receptor comes from a woman between 35 and 50 years old with type 1 diabetes. The sample comprised central memory CD4+ T cells from blood. This chain links TRBV29-1 with TRBJ1-1; D possibly corresponds to TRBD1 (5 bases). The CDR3 DNA reads TGCAGCGTTGAAGGTCAGGGCAACACTGAAGCTTTCTTT. Encoded protein: CSVEGQGNTEAFF.